What follows describes a single T cell receptor (beta chain). This entry comes from a study of glioma-infiltrating T cells after dendritic cell vaccination. Per the germline V gene, CDR1 is MGHRA and CDR2 is YSYEKL. Trimming stripped 4 bases from V and 0 bases from J, with 12 bases between. The CDR3 loop spans 15 amino acids. Fresh-frozen tumor tissue and more than two years of survival data were available for all. Before vaccination, two weeks after the third vaccination, and at progression, PBMC were collected. Assay used: immunoSEQ multiplex PCR; TCRdb lists only in-frame clones, some missing. The sample records 80,000 to 100,000 clones, 75% to 85% being singletons.

The chain links TRBV4-1 to TRBJ1-1; D is possibly TRBD1 (6 bases). The clonotype originates from a human donor with glioblastoma. The specimen was blood, collected before dendritic cell vaccination. In nucleotides, the CDR3 is TGCGCCAGCAGCCCTTGGGGGCAGATGAACACTGAAGCTTTCTTT. This translates into CASSPWGQMNTEAFF.